This T cell receptor (beta chain) was found in a study of blood T cell repertoires in COVID-19. Study overall: T cells, B-cell-depleted T cells, or PBMCs provided the cDNA or gDNA that served as material.

There are 15 residues in the CDR3. Looked up from germline, CDR1 is SGDLS and CDR2 is YYNGEE. Trimming removed 4 bases from V and 3 bases from J; junction bases left unmatched: 9. Sequencing was performed with immunoSEQ multiplex PCR; in TCRdb, only in-frame clones are kept and a portion is missing. The sample yields tens of thousands of clones, approximately 85% seen once. This chain connects TRBV9 to TRBJ2-7; 8 bases agree with TRBD1. Sequencing was done on a sample of peripheral blood. The TCR originated in a middle-aged man with COVID-19, enrolled during active disease. The CDR3, as DNA: TGTGCCAGCAGCATGACCGGGACAGGTGGCTACGAGCAGTACTTC. Translated: CASSMTGTGGYEQYF.